A single sample is the source of the 9 T cell receptor beta chains below, sequenced in a study of PD-L1 blockade in urothelial cancer. Clones were read by immunoSEQ multiplex PCR, and TCRdb kept only the in-frame ones, dropping some. The repertoire holds roughly 38,000 clones, with 82% as singletons. The sequencing used PBMCs, collected around atezolizumab (anti-PD-L1) treatment. Every receptor here comes from a man in his sixties or seventies with urothelial cancer.

The chain employs TRBV7-7 and TRBJ2-7; D not resolved. CDR3 size: 13 residues. V lost 4 bases to trimming and J lost 6 bases, with 13 bases between them. Looked up from germline, CDR1 is SSHAT and CDR2 is FNYEAQ (reference sequence). CDR3 nucleotide sequence: TGTGCCAGCAGCTCGTCCAACCCGGGCGAGCAGTACTTC. Translation: CASSSSNPGEQYF.

This clone was detected only a few times. The chain uses TRBV18 and TRBJ1-1; D is ambiguous. Trimming pared 6 bases from V and 3 bases from J, leaving 11 bases between. CDR1 and CDR2 (germline): KGHSH, LQKENI. The CDR3 covers 13 residues. CDR3 loop: CASSAKTHTEAFF. CDR3 DNA sequence: TGTGCCAGCTCTGCCAAAACTCACACTGAAGCTTTCTTT.

The chain joins TRBV7-9 to TRBJ1-2; weak D call: TRBD1 (6 bases). CDR3 size: 17 residues. Germline V lookup: CDR1 SEHNR, CDR2 FQNEAQ (reference sequence). V was clipped by 5 bases and J by 8 bases, with 27 bases between them. In DNA form, the CDR3 reads TGTGCCAGCAGCCCCCCTTTGTTAGGAAGGGGGAGATGGGGCTACACCTTC. Encoded protein: CASSPPLLGRGRWGYTF.

V gene TRBV7-9 combines with J gene TRBJ2-2; tentatively, D is TRBD2 (6 bases). CDR1 and CDR2 (germline): SEHNR, FQNEAQ (reference sequence). V lost 6 bases and J 6 bases, leaving 17 bases between the germline ends. The CDR3 length is 15 residues. CDR3 DNA: TGTGCCAGCAGGTTCTCCCGGGACTCCTCCGGGGAGCTGTTTTTT. Protein: CASRFSRDSSGELFF.

This chain joins TRBV6-5 and TRBJ2-1, with 10 positions matching TRBD2. The germline gives CDR1 MNHEY, CDR2 SVGAGI. This CDR3 contains 15 residues. V gave up 5 bases and J gave up 5 bases; unmatched junction bases: 6. CDR3 region: CASSRGLASHNEQFF. CDR3 in DNA: TGTGCCAGCAGTAGGGGACTAGCGTCCCACAATGAGCAGTTCTTC.

The chain employs TRBV7-9 and TRBJ2-1; 8 positions agree with TRBD2. The germline gives CDR1 SEHNR, CDR2 FQNEAQ (reference sequence). The CDR3 contains 14 residues. With 2 bases clipped from V and 6 bases from J, the junction kept 3 bases outside the gene matches. The CDR3 nucleotides read TGTGCCAGCAGCTTATCTGCGGGGGGCAATGAGCAGTTCTTC. Translated, it gives CASSLSAGGNEQFF. Variable domain in full (rest from reference TRBV7-9 and TRBJ2-1): DTGVSQNPRHKITKRGQNVTFRCDPISEHNRLYWYRQTLGQGPEFLTYFQNEAQLEKSRLLSDRFSAERPKGSFSTLEIQRTEQGDSAMYLCASSLSAGGNEQFFGPGTRLTVL.

The chain joins TRBV10-3 to TRBJ1-5; D perhaps matches TRBD1 (5 bases). The CDR3 totals 16 residues. V was shortened by 0 bases and J by 6 bases, with 15 bases between the two germline ends. Germline lookup yields CDR1 ENHRY and CDR2 SYGVKD. Here the CDR3 DNA reads TGTGCCATCAGTGAGTCGGCAGGGAGGGTTGGTCAGCCCCAGCATTTT. The encoded protein is CAISESAGRVGQPQHF.

V is TRBV5-1 and J is TRBJ2-7; 16 nucleotides line up with TRBD2. Germline CDR1 is SGHRS and CDR2 is YFSETQ. Trimming cost V 6 bases and J 4 bases; bases outside gene matches: 4. The CDR3 is made up of 15 amino acids. The CDR3 nucleotides are TGCGCCAGCAAGGGACTAGCGGGAGGGCCATACGAGCAGTACTTC. This sequence encodes CASKGLAGGPYEQYF. Supplemented by reference TRBV5-1 and TRBJ2-7, the full variable domain reads KAGVTQTPRYLIKTRGQQVTLSCSPISGHRSVSWYQQTPGQGLQFLFEYFSETQRNKGNFPGRFSGRQFSNSRSEMNVSTLELGDSALYLCASKGLAGGPYEQYFGPGTRLTVT.

This clone was counted once. The chain joins TRBV5-1 to TRBJ1-2; a possible D gene is TRBD1 (6 bases). The ends were cut back, 0 bases at V and 3 bases at J, with 9 bases in the middle. Germline V gives CDR1 SGHRS, CDR2 YFSETQ. This CDR3 has 14 residues. The CDR3: CASSLDQGYYGYTF. Written as DNA, the CDR3 is TGCGCCAGCAGCTTGGATCAGGGGTACTATGGCTACACCTTC.